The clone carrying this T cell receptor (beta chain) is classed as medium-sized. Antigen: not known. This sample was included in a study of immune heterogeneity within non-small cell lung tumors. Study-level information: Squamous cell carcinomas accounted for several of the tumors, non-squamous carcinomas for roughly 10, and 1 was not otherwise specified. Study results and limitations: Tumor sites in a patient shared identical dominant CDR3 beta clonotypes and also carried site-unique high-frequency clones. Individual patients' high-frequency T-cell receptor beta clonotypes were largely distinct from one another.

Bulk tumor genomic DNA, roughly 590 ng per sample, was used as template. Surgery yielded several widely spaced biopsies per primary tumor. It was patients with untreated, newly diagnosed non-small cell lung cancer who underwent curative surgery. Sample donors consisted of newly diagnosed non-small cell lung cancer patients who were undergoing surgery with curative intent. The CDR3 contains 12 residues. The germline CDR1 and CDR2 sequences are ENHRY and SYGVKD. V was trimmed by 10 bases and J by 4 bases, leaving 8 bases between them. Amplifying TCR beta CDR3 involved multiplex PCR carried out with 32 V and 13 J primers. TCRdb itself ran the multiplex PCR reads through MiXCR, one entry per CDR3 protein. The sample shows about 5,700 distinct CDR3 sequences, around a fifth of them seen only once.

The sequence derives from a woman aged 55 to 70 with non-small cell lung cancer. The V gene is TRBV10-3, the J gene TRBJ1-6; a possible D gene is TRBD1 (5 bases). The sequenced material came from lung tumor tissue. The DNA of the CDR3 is TGTGCCACCCGACAGTATAATTCACCCCTCCACTTT. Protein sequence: CATRQYNSPLHF.